The T cell receptor (beta chain) under discussion was sequenced for a study of cytomegalovirus exposure and HLA in healthy donors. Germline CDR1 is LNHDA and CDR2 is SQIVND (reference sequence). V trimming: 2 bases; J trimming: 6 bases; junction bases outside the gene matches: 8. There are 16 residues in the CDR3. PCR was performed using 60 Vbeta and 13 Jbeta primers. The assay was immunoSEQ multiplex PCR, and TCRdb's table has in-frame clones only and misses some. The table includes around 100,000 clones, about four fifths detected once. This receptor was taken from a woman aged 18-35 years in good health and CMV-seropositive. Specimen: PBMCs. This chain uses TRBV19 with TRBJ2-1; 9 nucleotides agree with TRBD1. The CDR3 spells CASSIIGTGRSNEQFF. DNA for the CDR3: TGTGCCAGTAGTATAATTGGGACAGGGCGAAGCAATGAGCAGTTCTTC.